This T cell receptor beta chain was captured by sequencing in a study of human thymus T cells (dated by TCRdb to 2019 to 2021). Regarding the complete study: TCR alpha and beta repertoires from roughly eight infant thymus samples and four related peripheral blood samples were characterized in the study. Donor ages ranging from 7 to 244 days were recorded, and a handful of male and a couple of female infants were included in the cohort. On the study overall, not on this receptor specifically: On average, thymus samples yielded around 810,000 unique TCRB clonotypes, whereas blood samples yielded about 80,000. V and J gene segment usage appeared biased in both thymic and peripheral blood repertoires.

As regards this clone: The antigen this receptor binds is unknown. Per-base quality was not reported, and no clone a single base away is much larger than it.

TCRB and TCRAD loci were amplified from a standardized quantity of quality-controlled genomic DNA using the immunoSEQ multiplex PCR assay. The V(D)J region was spanned by amplicons of a length sufficient to cover the CDR3 and to identify V and J genes. The amplicons were sequenced on an Illumina platform via the commercial immunoSEQ service. Per the original workflow: Corrections for primer bias and sequencing errors followed previously described methods, while TCRAD and TCRB definitions were based on the IMGT database. Analysis of the repertoires was done with immunoSEQ Analyzer 3.0 and VDJTools and included basic statistics, V/J segment usage, diversity estimates, rarefaction and pairwise overlap. Diversity was estimated with Chao1, ChaoE, Efron-Thisted, Shannon and inverse Simpson indices, and also on datasets down-sampled to the smallest sample. Repertoire overlap used strict matching of CDR3 nucleotide sequence, V gene and J gene, with Jaccard-based multidimensional scaling clustering. Held by TCRdb, this immuneACCESS table contains in-frame sequences only and omits some clones. Under half of the omission traces to an unresolved V gene where checked; the cause of the rest is unknown. V and J calls and clone size come straight from that table; D and trimming were deduced from the DNA. The sample table contains 35,000 to 45,000 clones; only one count was recorded for nearly 95% of them. The ten biggest clones cover around 0.12% of the sample.

Donors were immunologically healthy infants undergoing open corrective cardiac surgery for congenital heart defects in Finland. During surgery, a small roughly 0.5-1 mL aliquot of peripheral blood was collected from four of the eight donors. Genomic DNA from blood samples was extracted from all available leukocytes rather than from a fixed cell number. ACK lysis buffer was used to remove erythrocytes from blood, and the leukocytes were stored at -70 degrees C as pellets. A QIAsymphony instrument was used to extract genomic DNA from the frozen cell pellets. Cut back by 0 bases and 2 bases, the V and J ends lie 7 bases apart. CDR1 and CDR2, per the germline V gene, are MGHRA and YSYEKL. Taken from cysteine to phenylalanine, the CDR3 has 14 residues. CDR3 DNA only is kept here, 42 bases in frame from base 1.

Sequenced: blood. The V and J genes are TRBV4-1 and TRBJ1-1; the D gene is possibly TRBD1, with 6 bases matching. This TCR derives from a boy younger than two with a congenital heart defect but otherwise immunologically healthy. The DNA is TGCGCCAGCAGCCAAGAGGGGGCAAACACTGAAGCTTTCTTT. This is translated as CASSQEGANTEAFF.